These 2 T cell receptor beta chains came from one sample sequenced in a study of chemoradiotherapy in HPV16-positive cancers. The repertoire was sequenced with immunoSEQ multiplex PCR; TCRdb's copy has only in-frame clones and lacks some. Seen here are some 4,800 clones, roughly 90% observed once, and the top ten hold roughly 3%. Sampling was done from a patient who underwent chemoradiotherapy. The receptors originated from a human donor with HPV-associated anogenital cancer.

About this clone: At the DNA level, this CDR3 is encoded by other sequences in the same sample as well. The chain employs TRBV18 and TRBJ1-2, with unresolved D. Trimming took off 2 bases at V and 8 bases at J, with 12 bases between the two ends. This CDR3 has 13 amino acids. The germline gives CDR1 KGHSH, CDR2 LQKENI. This chain's CDR3 is CASSPATVGGYTF. The CDR3 nucleotides read TGTGCCAGCTCACCAGCGACGGTGGGGGGCTACACCTTC.

V is TRBV6-6 and J is TRBJ2-5; D perhaps matches TRBD2 (6 bases). Deletions cut 6 bases from V and 5 bases from J, with 13 bases between. Per the germline V gene, CDR1 is MNHNY and CDR2 is SVGAGI (reference sequence). CDR3 length: 13 amino acids. DNA for the CDR3: TGTGCCAGCAGCCAGGGAGGCCGGGAGACCCAGTACTTC. Amino acid sequence: CASSQGGRETQYF.